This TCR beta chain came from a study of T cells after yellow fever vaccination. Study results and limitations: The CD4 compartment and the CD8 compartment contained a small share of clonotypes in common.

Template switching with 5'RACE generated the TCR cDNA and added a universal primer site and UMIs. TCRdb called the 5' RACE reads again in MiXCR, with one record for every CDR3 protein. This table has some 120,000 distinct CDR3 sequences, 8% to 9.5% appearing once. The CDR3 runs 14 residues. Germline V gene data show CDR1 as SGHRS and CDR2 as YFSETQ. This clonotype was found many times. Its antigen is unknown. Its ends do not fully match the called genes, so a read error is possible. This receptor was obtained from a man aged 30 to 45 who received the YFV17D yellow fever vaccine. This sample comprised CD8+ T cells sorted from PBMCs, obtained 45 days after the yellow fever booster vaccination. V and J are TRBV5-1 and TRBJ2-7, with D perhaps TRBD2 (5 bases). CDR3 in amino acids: CASSPGTGDYEQYF. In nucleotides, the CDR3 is TGTGCCAGCTCACCGGGAACTGGCGACTACGAGCAGTACTTC. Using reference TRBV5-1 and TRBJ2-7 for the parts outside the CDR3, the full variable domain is KAGVTQTPRYLIKTRGQQVTLSCSPISGHRSVSWYQQTPGQGLQFLFEYFSETQRNKGNFPGRFSGRQFSNSRSEMNVSTLELGDSALYLCASSPGTGDYEQYFGPGTRLTVT.